This TCR beta chain derives from a study of T cells in Graves' hyperthyroidism and ophthalmopathy. The germline gives CDR1 SGHTA, CDR2 FQGNSA. V lost 5 bases and J lost 6; bases outside the gene matches: 8. The CDR3 spans 14 residues. In this sample, this clonotype turned up many times. Antigen specificity is unknown. The cohort's ophthalmopathy patients, a group with duration under 3 months, had a Clinical Activity Score of at least 3 and a NOSPECS grade of at least 4. Findings and limits, study-wide: Model-based prediction identified ophthalmopathy a median around 6.5 months prior to its onset.

The TCR beta CDR3 regions underwent amplification using RNA transcripts as the source. TCR CDR3 regions were first amplified by RT-PCR with HTBI primers. TCRdb re-called the multiplex PCR reads through MiXCR, storing one row per CDR3 protein. Among almost 350,000 distinct CDR3 sequences listed, around 18% were seen once. J is TRBJ1-1 and V is TRBV7-2; 8 positions match TRBD1. Sequenced sample: blood. This TCR derives from a woman in her 40s with Graves' ophthalmopathy. DNA for the CDR3: TGTGCCAGCAGCCCCGACAGGGGCGGGGCTGAAGCTTTCTTT. Translated: CASSPDRGGAEAFF.